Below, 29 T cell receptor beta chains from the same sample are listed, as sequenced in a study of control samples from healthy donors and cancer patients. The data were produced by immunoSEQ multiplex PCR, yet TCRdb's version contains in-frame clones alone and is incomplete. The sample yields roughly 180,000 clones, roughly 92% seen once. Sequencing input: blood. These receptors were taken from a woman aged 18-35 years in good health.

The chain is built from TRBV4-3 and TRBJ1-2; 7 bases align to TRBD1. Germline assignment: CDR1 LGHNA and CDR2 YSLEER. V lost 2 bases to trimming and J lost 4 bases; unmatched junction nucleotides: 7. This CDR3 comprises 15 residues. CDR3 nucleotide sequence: TGCGCCAGCAGCCAACCGGGACAGAAGTTCTATGGCTACACCTTC. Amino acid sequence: CASSQPGQKFYGYTF.

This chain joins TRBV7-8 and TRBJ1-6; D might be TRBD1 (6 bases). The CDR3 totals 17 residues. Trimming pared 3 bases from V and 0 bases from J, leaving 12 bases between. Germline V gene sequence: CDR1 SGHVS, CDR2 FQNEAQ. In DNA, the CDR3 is TGTGCCAGCAGCTTTGGCACAGGGAGCTCCTATAATTCACCCCTCCACTTT. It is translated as CASSFGTGSSYNSPLHF.

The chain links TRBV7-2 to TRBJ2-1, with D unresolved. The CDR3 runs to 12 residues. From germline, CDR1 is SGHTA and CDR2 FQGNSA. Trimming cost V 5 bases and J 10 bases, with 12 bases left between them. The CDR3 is CASSRQRTEQFF. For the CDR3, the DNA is TGTGCCAGCAGCCGACAACGGACCGAGCAGTTCTTC.

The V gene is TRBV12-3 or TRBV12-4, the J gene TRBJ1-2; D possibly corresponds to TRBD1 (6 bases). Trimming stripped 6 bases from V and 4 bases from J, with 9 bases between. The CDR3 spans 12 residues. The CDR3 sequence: CASSRQVYGYTF. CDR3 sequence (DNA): TGTGCCAGCAGCCGACAGGTCTATGGCTACACCTTC.

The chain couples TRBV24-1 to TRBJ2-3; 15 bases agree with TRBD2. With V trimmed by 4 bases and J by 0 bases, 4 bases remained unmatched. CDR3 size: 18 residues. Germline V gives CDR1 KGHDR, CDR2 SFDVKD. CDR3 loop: CATSDRTSGGGSTDTQYF. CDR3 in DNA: TGTGCCACCAGTGACCGGACTAGCGGGGGGGGTAGCACAGATACGCAGTATTTT.

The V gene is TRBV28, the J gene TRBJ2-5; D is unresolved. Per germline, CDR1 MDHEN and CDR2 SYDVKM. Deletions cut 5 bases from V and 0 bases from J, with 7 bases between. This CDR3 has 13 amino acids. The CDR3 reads CASSPWNQETQYF. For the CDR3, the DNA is TGTGCCAGCAGTCCCTGGAACCAAGAGACCCAGTACTTC.

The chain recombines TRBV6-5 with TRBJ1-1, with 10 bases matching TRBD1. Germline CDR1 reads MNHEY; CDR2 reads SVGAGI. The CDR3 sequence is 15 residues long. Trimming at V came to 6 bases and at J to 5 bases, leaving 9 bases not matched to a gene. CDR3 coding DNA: TGTGCCAGCAGGACGACAGGGGGCGCGAGGACTGAAGCTTTCTTT. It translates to CASRTTGGARTEAFF.

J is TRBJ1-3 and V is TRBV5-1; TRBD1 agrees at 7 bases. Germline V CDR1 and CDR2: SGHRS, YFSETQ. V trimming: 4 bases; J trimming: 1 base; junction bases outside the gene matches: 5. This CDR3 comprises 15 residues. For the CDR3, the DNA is TGCGCCAGCAGCCAAAAACAGGGGTCTGGAAACACCATATATTTT. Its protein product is CASSQKQGSGNTIYF.

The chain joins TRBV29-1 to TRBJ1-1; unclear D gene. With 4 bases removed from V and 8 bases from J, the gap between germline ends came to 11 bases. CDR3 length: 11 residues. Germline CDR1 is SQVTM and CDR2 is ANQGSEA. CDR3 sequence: CSVVGPEEAFF. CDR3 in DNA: TGCAGCGTTGTCGGGCCCGAGGAAGCTTTCTTT.

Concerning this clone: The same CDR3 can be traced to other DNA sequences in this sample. CDR3 residues: CASSLNTEAFF. In nucleotides, the CDR3 is TGTGCCAGCAGCTTGAACACTGAAGCTTTCTTT. The chain couples TRBV7-9 to TRBJ1-1, with D uncertain. The V gene's germline CDR1 is SEHNR and CDR2 FQNEAQ (reference sequence). There are 11 residues in the CDR3. The V gene lost 3 bases and the J gene lost 1 base, with 0 bases spanning the gap.

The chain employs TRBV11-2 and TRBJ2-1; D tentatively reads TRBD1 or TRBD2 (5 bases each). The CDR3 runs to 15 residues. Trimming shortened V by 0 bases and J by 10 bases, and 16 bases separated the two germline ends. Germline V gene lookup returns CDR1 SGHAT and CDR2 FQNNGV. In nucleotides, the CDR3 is TGTGCCAGCAGCTTAGAGGGGGTCGCATTTAGCGAGCAGTTCTTC. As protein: CASSLEGVAFSEQFF.

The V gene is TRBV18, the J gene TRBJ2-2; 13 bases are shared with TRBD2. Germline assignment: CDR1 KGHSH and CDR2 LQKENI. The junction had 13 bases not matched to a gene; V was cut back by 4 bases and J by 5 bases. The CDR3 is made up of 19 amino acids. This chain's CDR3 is CASSLTSGLAGDATGELFF. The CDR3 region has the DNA TGTGCCAGCTCACTCACTTCCGGACTAGCGGGAGACGCGACCGGGGAGCTGTTTTTT.

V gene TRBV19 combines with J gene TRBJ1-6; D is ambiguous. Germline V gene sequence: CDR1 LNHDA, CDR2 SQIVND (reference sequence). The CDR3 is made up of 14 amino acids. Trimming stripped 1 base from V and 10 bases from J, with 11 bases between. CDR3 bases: TGTGCCAGTAGTATAGGGCAAGGTGGATCACCCCTCCACTTT. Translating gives CASSIGQGGSPLHF.

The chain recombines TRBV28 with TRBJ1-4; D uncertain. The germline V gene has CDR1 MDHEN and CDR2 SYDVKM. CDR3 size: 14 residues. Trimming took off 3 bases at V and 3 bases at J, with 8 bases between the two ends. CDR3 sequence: CASSFGVPNEKLFF. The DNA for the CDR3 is TGTGCCAGCAGTTTCGGCGTCCCTAATGAAAAACTGTTTTTT.

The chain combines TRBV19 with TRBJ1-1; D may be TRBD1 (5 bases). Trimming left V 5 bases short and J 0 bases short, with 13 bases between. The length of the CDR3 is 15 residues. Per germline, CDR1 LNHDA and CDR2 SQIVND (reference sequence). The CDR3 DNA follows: TGTGCCAGTAGTTCGGCAGGGAGTATGAACACTGAAGCTTTCTTT. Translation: CASSSAGSMNTEAFF.

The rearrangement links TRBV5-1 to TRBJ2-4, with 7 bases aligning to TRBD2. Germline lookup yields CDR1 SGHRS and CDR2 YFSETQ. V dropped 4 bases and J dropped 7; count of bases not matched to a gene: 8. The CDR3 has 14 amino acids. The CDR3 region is CASSPGLPGNIQYF. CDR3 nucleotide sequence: TGCGCCAGCAGCCCGGGACTACCCGGGAACATTCAGTACTTC. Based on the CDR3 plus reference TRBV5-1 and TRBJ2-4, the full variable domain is KAGVTQTPRYLIKTRGQQVTLSCSPISGHRSVSWYQQTPGQGLQFLFEYFSETQRNKGNFPGRFSGRQFSNSRSEMNVSTLELGDSALYLCASSPGLPGNIQYFGAGTRLSVL.

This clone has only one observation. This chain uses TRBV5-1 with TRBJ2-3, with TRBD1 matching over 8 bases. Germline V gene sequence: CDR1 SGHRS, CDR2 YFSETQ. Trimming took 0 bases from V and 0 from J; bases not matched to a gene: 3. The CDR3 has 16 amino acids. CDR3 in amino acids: CASSLGTGHSTDTQYF. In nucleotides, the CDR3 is TGCGCCAGCAGCTTGGGGACAGGGCACAGCACAGATACGCAGTATTTT.

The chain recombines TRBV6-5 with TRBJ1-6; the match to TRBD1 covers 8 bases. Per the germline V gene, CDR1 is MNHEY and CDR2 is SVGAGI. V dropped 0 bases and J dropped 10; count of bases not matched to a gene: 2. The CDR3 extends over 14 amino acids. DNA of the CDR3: TGTGCCAGCAGTTACTCGACAGGGGACTCACCCCTCCACTTT. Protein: CASSYSTGDSPLHF.

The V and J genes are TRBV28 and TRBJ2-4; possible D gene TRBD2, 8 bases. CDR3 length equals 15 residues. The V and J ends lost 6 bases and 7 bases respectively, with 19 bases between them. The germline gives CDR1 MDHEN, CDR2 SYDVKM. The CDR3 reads CASSLGVAGQNIQYF. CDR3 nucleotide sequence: TGTGCCAGCAGCCTAGGGGTAGCGGGACAGAACATTCAGTACTTC. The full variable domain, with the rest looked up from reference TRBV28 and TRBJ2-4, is DVKVTQSSRYLVKRTGEKVFLECVQDMDHENMFWYRQDPGLGLRLIYFSYDVKMKEKGDIPEGYSVSREKKERFSLILESASTNQTSMYLCASSLGVAGQNIQYFGAGTRLSVL.

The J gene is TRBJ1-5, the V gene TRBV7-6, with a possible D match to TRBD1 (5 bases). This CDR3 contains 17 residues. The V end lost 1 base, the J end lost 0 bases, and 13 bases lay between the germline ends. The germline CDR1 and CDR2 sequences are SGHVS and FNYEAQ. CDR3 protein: CASSLGGGRNSNQPQHF. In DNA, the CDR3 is TGTGCCAGCAGCTTAGGGGGGGGTCGGAATAGCAATCAGCCCCAGCATTTT.

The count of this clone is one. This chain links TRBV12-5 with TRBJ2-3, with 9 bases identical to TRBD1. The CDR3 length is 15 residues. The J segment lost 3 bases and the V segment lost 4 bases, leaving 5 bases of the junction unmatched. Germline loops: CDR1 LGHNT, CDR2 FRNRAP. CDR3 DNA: TGTGCTAGTGGTTGGGGGGACAGGGAAACAGATACGCAGTATTTT. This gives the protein CASGWGDRETDTQYF.

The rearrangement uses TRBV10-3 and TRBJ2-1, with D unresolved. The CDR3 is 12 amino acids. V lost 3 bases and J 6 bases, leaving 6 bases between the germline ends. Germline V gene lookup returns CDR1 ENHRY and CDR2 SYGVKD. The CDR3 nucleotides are TGTGCCATCAGTGACTGGGCCAATGAGCAGTTCTTC. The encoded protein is CAISDWANEQFF.

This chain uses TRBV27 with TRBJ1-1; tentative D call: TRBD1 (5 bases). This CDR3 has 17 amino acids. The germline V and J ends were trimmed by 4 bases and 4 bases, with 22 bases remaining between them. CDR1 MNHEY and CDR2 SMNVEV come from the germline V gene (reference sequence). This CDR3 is CASSSSAGWRMGTEAFF. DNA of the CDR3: TGTGCCAGCAGTTCAAGCGCAGGGTGGAGGATGGGCACTGAAGCTTTCTTT.

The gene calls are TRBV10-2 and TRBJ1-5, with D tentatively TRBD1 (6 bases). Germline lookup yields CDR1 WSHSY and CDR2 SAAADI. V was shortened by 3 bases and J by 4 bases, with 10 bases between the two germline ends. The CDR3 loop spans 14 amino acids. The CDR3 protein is CASSEQGGNQPQHF. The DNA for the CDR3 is TGCGCCAGCAGTGAACAGGGTGGGAATCAGCCCCAGCATTTT.

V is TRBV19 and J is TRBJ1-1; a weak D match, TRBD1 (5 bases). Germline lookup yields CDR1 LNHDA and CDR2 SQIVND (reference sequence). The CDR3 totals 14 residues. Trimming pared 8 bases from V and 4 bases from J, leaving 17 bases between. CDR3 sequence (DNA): TGTGCCAGTTCTTGGCGGGGCTTTGGCACTGAAGCTTTCTTT. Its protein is CASSWRGFGTEAFF.

The chain's CDR3 is CASSLSLAALNNEQFF. The CDR3 DNA is TGTGCCAGCAGCTTATCGCTAGCGGCCCTAAACAATGAGCAGTTCTTC. The genes are TRBV7-6 and TRBJ2-1; 7 nucleotides agree with TRBD2. Unmatched junction bases numbered 9, after V lost 2 bases and J lost 5 bases. The germline V gene has CDR1 SGHVS and CDR2 FNYEAQ. CDR3 length: 16 residues.

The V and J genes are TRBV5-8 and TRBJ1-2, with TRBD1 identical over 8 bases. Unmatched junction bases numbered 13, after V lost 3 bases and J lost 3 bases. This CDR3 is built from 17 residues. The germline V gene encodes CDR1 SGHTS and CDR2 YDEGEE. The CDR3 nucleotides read TGTGCCAGCAGCTCCTACTCCGGACAGGGTCTTTACTATGGCTACACCTTC. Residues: CASSSYSGQGLYYGYTF.

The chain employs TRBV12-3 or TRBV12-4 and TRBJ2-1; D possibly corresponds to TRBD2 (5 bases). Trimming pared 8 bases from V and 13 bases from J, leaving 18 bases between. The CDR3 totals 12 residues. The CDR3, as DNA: TGTGCCAGCGGTGCATCCGGGATCCTACAGTTCTTC. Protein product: CASGASGILQFF.

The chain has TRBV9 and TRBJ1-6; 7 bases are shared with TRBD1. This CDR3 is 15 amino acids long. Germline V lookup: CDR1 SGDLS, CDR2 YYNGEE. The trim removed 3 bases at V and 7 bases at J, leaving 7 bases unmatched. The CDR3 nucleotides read TGTGCCAGCAGCGACCGGGACAGAGTCAATTCACCCCTCCACTTT. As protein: CASSDRDRVNSPLHF.